This T cell receptor beta chain was recovered during a study of blood T cell repertoires in COVID-19. Across the whole study: Sites across the United States, Italy and Spain contributed samples from acute and convalescent COVID-19. From T cells, B-cell-depleted T cells, or PBMCs came the material, which was cDNA or gDNA.

The CDR3 contains 11 residues. V was shortened by 5 bases and J by 7 bases, with 10 bases between the two germline ends. CDR1 and CDR2 from the germline V gene are SGHDT and YYEEEE. Measured with immunoSEQ multiplex PCR; TCRdb has only the in-frame clones, and not every one. Of about 190,000 clones listed, less than 80% are singletons. This clonotype was obtained from a woman in her forties or fifties with acute or convalescent COVID-19. The chain recombines TRBV5-6 with TRBJ2-7; D may be TRBD2 (5 bases). Material: peripheral blood. CDR3 sequence reads: CASSFRGEQYF. The CDR3 DNA sequence: TGTGCCAGCAGTTTCCGGGGAGAGCAGTACTTC.